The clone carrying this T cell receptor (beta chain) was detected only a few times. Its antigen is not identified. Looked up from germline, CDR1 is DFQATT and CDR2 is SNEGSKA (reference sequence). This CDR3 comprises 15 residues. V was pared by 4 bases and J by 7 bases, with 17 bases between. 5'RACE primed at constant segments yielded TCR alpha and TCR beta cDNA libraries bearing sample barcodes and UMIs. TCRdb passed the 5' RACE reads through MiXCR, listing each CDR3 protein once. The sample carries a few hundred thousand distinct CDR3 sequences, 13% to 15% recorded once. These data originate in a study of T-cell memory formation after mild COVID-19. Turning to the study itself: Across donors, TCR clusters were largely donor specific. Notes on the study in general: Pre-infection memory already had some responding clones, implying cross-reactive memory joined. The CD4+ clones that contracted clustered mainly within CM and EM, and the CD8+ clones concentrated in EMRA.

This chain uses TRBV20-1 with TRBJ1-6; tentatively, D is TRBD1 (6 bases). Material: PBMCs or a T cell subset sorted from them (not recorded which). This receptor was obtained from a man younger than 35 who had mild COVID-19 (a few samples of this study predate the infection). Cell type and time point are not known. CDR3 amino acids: CSAIEGGRLNSPLHF. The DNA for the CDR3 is TGCAGTGCTATAGAGGGGGGGAGGTTGAATTCACCCCTCCACTTT.